The rows below give T cell receptor beta chains drawn from one sample of a study of spatial heterogeneity in lung cancer. MiXCR, applied by TCRdb to the 5' RACE reads, yields one record per CDR3 protein. The sample contains about 23,000 distinct CDR3 sequences, about 3% of which appear only once. This material consisted of PBMCs, taken at surgery. The receptors come from a female donor with early-stage non-small cell lung cancer. CDR3s include the opening cysteine and the closing phenylalanine or tryptophan. The D gene is left open where the match is weak. Only some rows state a clone size, as once, few, many or a class for expanded clones.

CDR3 protein: CATSRPTGGPAGELFF
CDR3 DNA: TGTGCCACCAGCAGGCCGACAGGGGGTCCAGCCGGGGAGCTGTTTTTT
clone size: many
V gene: TRBV15
D gene: TRBD1
J gene: TRBJ2-2

CDR3 protein: CASILGGEAFF
CDR3 DNA: TGTGCCAGCATCCTAGGAGGGGAAGCTTTCTTT
clone size: many
V gene: TRBV12-3/TRBV12-4
D gene: NA
J gene: TRBJ1-1

CDR3 protein: CASSPFPTGGYYGYTF
CDR3 DNA: TGTGCCAGCAGCCCCTTCCCTACGGGGGGATACTATGGCTACACCTTC
clone size: few
V gene: TRBV5-5
D gene: NA
J gene: TRBJ1-2

CDR3 protein: CASSPGTPGTEAFF
CDR3 DNA: TGCGCCAGCAGTCCCGGGACCCCCGGGACTGAAGCTTTCTTT
clone size: NA
V gene: TRBV5-1
D gene: NA
J gene: TRBJ1-1

CDR3 protein: CAITGLAGASEQYF
CDR3 DNA: TGTGCCATCACGGGCCTAGCGGGAGCCTCCGAGCAGTACTTC
clone size: many
V gene: TRBV10-3
D gene: TRBD2
J gene: TRBJ2-7

CDR3 protein: CASSLDNYGYTF
CDR3 DNA: TGTGCCAGCAGCTTAGACAACTATGGCTACACCTTC
clone size: many
V gene: TRBV5-4
D gene: NA
J gene: TRBJ1-2

CDR3 protein: CASSANTIYF
CDR3 DNA: TGTGCCAGCAGTGCGAACACCATATATTTT
clone size: many
V gene: TRBV7-9
D gene: NA
J gene: TRBJ1-3

CDR3 protein: CASSQGLAQGYEQYF
CDR3 DNA: TGTGCCAGCAGCCAGGGACTAGCACAAGGCTACGAGCAGTACTTC
clone size: many
V gene: TRBV3-1
D gene: TRBD2
J gene: TRBJ2-7

CDR3 protein: CSARIGHSYNEQFF
CDR3 DNA: TGCAGTGCTCGCATAGGGCACTCCTACAATGAGCAGTTCTTC
clone size: NA
V gene: TRBV20-1
D gene: NA
J gene: TRBJ2-1

CDR3 protein: CASTKSGGRGSTEAFF
CDR3 DNA: TGCGCCAGCACCAAGAGTGGGGGGCGCGGGTCCACTGAAGCTTTCTTT
clone size: few
V gene: TRBV10-2
D gene: NA
J gene: TRBJ1-1

CDR3 protein: CASSLVWTGKNIQYF
CDR3 DNA: TGTGCCAGCAGCTTAGTTTGGACAGGGAAAAACATTCAGTACTTC
clone size: many
V gene: TRBV11-2
D gene: TRBD1
J gene: TRBJ2-4

CDR3 protein: CASSLVMGQGRNQPQHF
CDR3 DNA: TGTGCCAGCAGCTTAGTTATGGGACAGGGGCGCAATCAGCCCCAGCATTTT
clone size: few
V gene: TRBV7-8
D gene: TRBD1
J gene: TRBJ1-5

CDR3 protein: CASSDLTGTSGETQYF
CDR3 DNA: TGTGCCAGCAGTGACCTCACAGGGACTAGTGGAGAGACCCAGTACTTC
clone size: few
V gene: TRBV6-5
D gene: TRBD2
J gene: TRBJ2-5

CDR3 protein: CASRGLANHYEQYF
CDR3 DNA: TGTGCCAGCAGGGGACTAGCGAACCACTACGAGCAGTACTTC
clone size: NA
V gene: TRBV27
D gene: TRBD2
J gene: TRBJ2-7

CDR3 protein: CASSQDWAGRGEQYF
CDR3 DNA: TGTGCCAGCAGCCAAGATTGGGCAGGGAGAGGCGAGCAGTACTTC
clone size: NA
V gene: TRBV3-1
D gene: NA
J gene: TRBJ2-7

CDR3 protein: CASSLWSGLAGAQGSPYNEQFF
CDR3 DNA: TGTGCCAGCAGTTTATGGTCGGGACTAGCGGGAGCACAAGGGAGCCCCTACAATGAGCAGTTCTTC
clone size: few
V gene: TRBV28
D gene: TRBD2
J gene: TRBJ2-1

CDR3 protein: CASSYGTEQETQYF
CDR3 DNA: TGTGCCAGCAGTTACGGTACGGAACAAGAGACCCAGTACTTC
clone size: many
V gene: TRBV6-5
D gene: NA
J gene: TRBJ2-5

CDR3 protein: CASSLFGEGNEQFF
CDR3 DNA: TGTGCCAGCAGCTTATTCGGCGAGGGTAATGAGCAGTTCTTC
clone size: many
V gene: TRBV7-9
D gene: NA
J gene: TRBJ2-1

CDR3 protein: CASSPLAGGRSGELFF
CDR3 DNA: TGTGCCAGCTCACCGCTCGCGGGAGGGCGATCCGGGGAGCTGTTTTTT
clone size: many
V gene: TRBV18
D gene: TRBD2
J gene: TRBJ2-2

CDR3 protein: CASKRRLAGGGTDTQYF
CDR3 DNA: TGTGCCAGCAAGCGCAGACTAGCGGGAGGAGGGACAGATACGCAGTATTTT
clone size: many
V gene: TRBV7-8
D gene: TRBD2
J gene: TRBJ2-3

CDR3 protein: CASSFTDTQYF
CDR3 DNA: TGCGCCAGCAGTTTCACAGATACGCAGTATTTT
clone size: medium-sized
V gene: TRBV5-1
D gene: NA
J gene: TRBJ2-3

CDR3 protein: CASSLGQGSEKLFF
CDR3 DNA: TGTGCCAGCAGTTTGGGACAGGGTAGCGAAAAACTGTTTTTT
clone size: many
V gene: TRBV11-1
D gene: TRBD1
J gene: TRBJ1-4

CDR3 protein: CASSGWTGGAGDTQYF
CDR3 DNA: TGTGCCAGCAGCGGCTGGACAGGGGGCGCGGGAGATACGCAGTATTTT
clone size: many
V gene: TRBV9
D gene: TRBD1
J gene: TRBJ2-3

CDR3 protein: CAISESSYGLGTDTQYF
CDR3 DNA: TGTGCCATCAGTGAGTCGAGCTACGGGCTAGGCACAGATACGCAGTATTTT
clone size: many
V gene: TRBV10-3
D gene: NA
J gene: TRBJ2-3

CDR3 protein: CASSLNSGSNQPQHF
CDR3 DNA: TGCGCCAGCAGCTTGAATTCAGGGAGCAATCAGCCCCAGCATTTT
clone size: many
V gene: TRBV5-1
D gene: NA
J gene: TRBJ1-5

CDR3 protein: CASSMLGNSPLHF
CDR3 DNA: TGTGCCAGCAGTATGCTTGGGAATTCACCCCTCCACTTT
clone size: many
V gene: TRBV27
D gene: NA
J gene: TRBJ1-6

CDR3 protein: CASSFTRWGDEQYF
CDR3 DNA: TGTGCCAGCAGCTTTACCCGTTGGGGGGACGAGCAGTACTTC
clone size: few
V gene: TRBV5-6
D gene: NA
J gene: TRBJ2-7

CDR3 protein: CASSSRTSSPSTDTQYF
CDR3 DNA: TGTGCCAGCAGCTCCCGGACTAGCAGCCCTAGCACAGATACGCAGTATTTT
clone size: many
V gene: TRBV7-3
D gene: TRBD2
J gene: TRBJ2-3

CDR3 protein: CASTNGDEQFF
CDR3 DNA: TGTGCCAGCACCAACGGGGATGAGCAGTTCTTC
clone size: many
V gene: TRBV7-7
D gene: NA
J gene: TRBJ2-1

CDR3 protein: CASSHPFSGANVLTF
CDR3 DNA: TGTGCCAGCAGCCATCCCTTTTCTGGGGCCAACGTCCTGACTTTC
clone size: many
V gene: TRBV3-1
D gene: NA
J gene: TRBJ2-6

CDR3 protein: CASSRPNTEAFF
CDR3 DNA: TGTGCCAGCAGTCGACCGAACACTGAAGCTTTCTTT
clone size: many
V gene: TRBV12-3/TRBV12-4
D gene: NA
J gene: TRBJ1-1

CDR3 protein: CASSKENTEAFF
CDR3 DNA: TGTGCCAGCAGTAAGGAGAACACTGAAGCTTTCTTT
clone size: many
V gene: TRBV3-1
D gene: NA
J gene: TRBJ1-1

CDR3 protein: CSARSSARPSYEQYF
CDR3 DNA: TGCAGTGCTAGGTCTAGCGCCCGTCCTTCCTACGAGCAGTACTTC
clone size: many
V gene: TRBV20-1
D gene: NA
J gene: TRBJ2-7